This T cell receptor beta chain was sequenced in a study of blood T cell repertoires in COVID-19. Background on the study: There were acute and convalescent COVID-19 samples, and they came from the United States, Italy and Spain. T cells, B-cell-depleted T cells, or PBMCs provided the cDNA or gDNA that served as material.

Per the original methods: Nucleated cell number was recorded as an estimate derived from reference gene primer amplification. Profiled with immunoSEQ multiplex PCR; TCRdb holds only in-frame clones, not every one. That table gives V, J and clone size, and the DNA gave D and trimming. The data contain 200,000 to 300,000 clones, more than 65% of them singletons. CDR1 is SQVTM and CDR2 is ANQGSEA in the germline V gene. This CDR3 has 14 amino acids. V was shortened by 0 bases and J by 3 bases, with 9 bases between the two germline ends. This receptor was identified in a man aged 35 to 55 who had recovered from COVID-19. Sequenced sample: peripheral blood. The chain joins TRBV29-1 to TRBJ1-3, with a weak D call TRBD1 (6 bases). CDR3 in amino acids: CSVEEGGDGNTIYF. In DNA form, the CDR3 reads TGCAGCGTTGAAGAAGGGGGGGATGGAAACACCATATATTTT.